A selection of T cell receptor beta chains follows, all from one sample in a study of cytomegalovirus exposure and HLA in healthy donors. Clones were sequenced by immunoSEQ multiplex PCR, and TCRdb holds only the in-frame ones, with some missing. The sample lists 110,000 or so clones, about four fifths occurring once. Sequencing was performed on PBMCs. Receptor source: a woman aged 18-29 years in good health and CMV-seronegative. Both conserved end residues are part of each CDR3. Each record gives: J gene, V gene, CDR3 protein.

.,TRBV5-1,CASSSGRSLGEQYF
TRBJ1-2,TRBV7-2,CASSLEGGQGFYGYTF
TRBJ1-2,TRBV4-1,CASSREEGGGNGYTF
TRBJ2-1,TRBV29-1,CSVPTGSSAEQFF
TRBJ1-1,TRBV6-6,CASIRTGGAEAFF
TRBJ2-2,TRBV6-5,CASSYRTGIGELFF
TRBJ1-5,TRBV7-8,CASSPRTGAGQPQHF
TRBJ2-5,TRBV29-1,CSVVWLAQLYF
TRBJ2-5,TRBV29-1,CSVMTSGPETQYF
TRBJ2-5,TRBV7-2,CASSWDSQETQYF
TRBJ1-5,TRBV6-5,CASSYSTGSNQPQHF
TRBJ2-1,TRBV30,CAWSRDRGHNEQFF
TRBJ1-1,TRBV12-5,CASGLEQGTEAFF
TRBJ2-3,TRBV4-2,CASSPGGQPDTQYF
TRBJ2-3,TRBV27,CASMLTHYNTDTQYF
TRBJ1-2,TRBV6-5,CATSGDRGDYGYTF
TRBJ2-3,TRBV11-3,CASSAGGLGTFRDTQYF
TRBJ2-2,TRBV6-5,CASSYSGANTGELFF
TRBJ1-1,TRBV28,CASSPNHSGNTEAFF
TRBJ2-2,TRBV27,CASSSYTRVNTGELFF
TRBJ2-6,TRBV15,CATSSSSGANVLTF
TRBJ2-2,TRBV10-1,CASSETRITIGELFF
TRBJ2-1,TRBV19,CASSPRGGASGRVRGSYNEQFF
TRBJ1-2,TRBV5-4,CASSTESRGYTF
TRBJ2-1,TRBV7-9,CASSSPTSGKDNEQFF
TRBJ2-3,TRBV6-4,CASSDGTSGTDTQYF
TRBJ2-2,TRBV11-3,CASSTGTPLSGELFF
TRBJ1-1,TRBV5-4,CASSHTDRGNTEAFF
TRBJ2-5,TRBV18,CASKLPEPETQYF
TRBJ1-3,TRBV15,CATSRGLFSGNTIYF
TRBJ1-2,TRBV5-6,CASSSPPGGYGYTF
TRBJ1-4,TRBV9,CASSVQNSPNEKLFF
TRBJ1-1,TRBV6-5,CASAEPGWTEAFF
TRBJ1-5,TRBV2,CASSSGESGQPQHF
TRBJ1-2,TRBV7-6,CASSLMSGEGYTF
TRBJ1-1,TRBV6-1,CASSEEEGKGTEAFF
TRBJ2-3,TRBV5-6,CASSFPTSGRTDTQYF
TRBJ1-5,TRBV4-2,CASSQNRQGSRPQHF
TRBJ1-1,TRBV5-4,CASSLNTEAFF
TRBJ1-2,TRBV19,CASVPGVEYGYTF
TRBJ2-1,TRBV7-8,CASSQLAGGGNEQFF
TRBJ1-1,TRBV5-3,CASTGTEAFF
TRBJ1-4,TRBV19,CASSPPGRGREKLFF
TRBJ1-5,TRBV7-2,CASSRIQGANQPQHF
TRBJ1-4,TRBV4-3,CASSQERGALGEKLFF
TRBJ2-7,TRBV28,CASSFSGTSDYEQYF
TRBJ1-5,TRBV4-2,CASSQDRPGDQPQHF